What follows describes a single TCR beta chain. Its specificity is unknown. Germline lookup yields CDR1 MNHEY and CDR2 SVGAGI. Trimming stripped 6 bases from V and 2 bases from J, with 10 bases between. The CDR3 spans 14 residues. Every subset had its genomic DNA shared out evenly among several immunoSEQ plates. Assay: immunoSEQ multiplex PCR; the TCRdb copy retains only in-frame clones and omits some. Altogether some 2,400,000 clones are present, approximately 94% being singletons, with the ten largest covering more than 0.1%. This specimen belongs to a study of shared clonotypes between healthy human individuals. Findings and caveats of the study: Blood was the only sampled material, and tissue repertoires likely differ. Generally, estimated richness proved larger in naive subsets than it did in memory subsets.

What was sequenced was naive CD4+ T cells sorted from blood. Subset in this sample: CD45RA+ positively selected. The sequence was obtained from a man younger than 30 in good health. V gene TRBV6-5 combines with J gene TRBJ2-2, with a weak D call TRBD1 (5 bases). The CDR3: CASRTGHNTGELFF. The CDR3 DNA sequence: TGTGCCAGCAGAACAGGACATAACACCGGGGAGCTGTTTTTT.